The T cell receptor (beta chain) under discussion was sequenced for a study of T cells in Graves' hyperthyroidism and ophthalmopathy. The study's findings and limits: In blood, most of the thyroid clonotypes expanded above 0.001 were also present. It was a median about 7.1 months before onset that the model predicted ophthalmopathy.

This clonotype occurred a few times. The antigen remains undetermined. An end of the junction does not agree with germline; a read error may underlie this. Hyperthyroidism patients were newly diagnosed, had disease duration under 2 months, and were aged 18 to 65 years. This CDR3 spans 15 amino acids. TCR beta CDR3 regions were amplified from RNA transcripts. The primer set for the first-round RT-PCR of the TCR CDR3 was HTBI. Using its own MiXCR run on the multiplex PCR reads, TCRdb lists one record per CDR3 protein. This table has about 550,000 distinct CDR3 sequences, about 20% appearing once. The V and J genes are TRBV12-3 or TRBV12-4 and TRBJ2-7, with 9 bases matching TRBD2. The TCR was taken from a man between 18 and 29 years old with Graves' hyperthyroidism. Material for sequencing was blood. CDR3 sequence: CASRFWGGGAHEQYF. In nucleotides, the CDR3 is TGTGCCAGCCGTTTTTGGGGCGGGGGGGCCCACGAGCAGTACTTC.